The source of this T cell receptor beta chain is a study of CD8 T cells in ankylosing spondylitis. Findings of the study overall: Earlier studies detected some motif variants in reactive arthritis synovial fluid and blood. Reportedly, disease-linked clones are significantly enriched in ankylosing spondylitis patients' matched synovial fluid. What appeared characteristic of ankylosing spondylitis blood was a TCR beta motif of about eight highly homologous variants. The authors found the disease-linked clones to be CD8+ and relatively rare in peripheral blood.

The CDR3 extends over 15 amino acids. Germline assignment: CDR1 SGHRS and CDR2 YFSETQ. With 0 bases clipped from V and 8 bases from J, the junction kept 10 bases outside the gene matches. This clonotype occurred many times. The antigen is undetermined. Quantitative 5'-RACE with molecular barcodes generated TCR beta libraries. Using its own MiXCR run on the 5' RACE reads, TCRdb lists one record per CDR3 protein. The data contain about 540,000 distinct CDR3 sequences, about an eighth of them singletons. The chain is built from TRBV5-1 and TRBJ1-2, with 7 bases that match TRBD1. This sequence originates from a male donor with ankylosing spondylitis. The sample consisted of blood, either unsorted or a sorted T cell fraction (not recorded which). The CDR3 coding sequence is TGCGCCAGCAGCTTGGAGTATGACAGGGCGGACGGCTACACCTTC. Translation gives CASSLEYDRADGYTF.